This TCR beta chain was retrieved from a study of cytomegalovirus exposure and HLA in healthy donors (dated by TCRdb to between 2016 and 2019). With regard to the full study: In an earlier analysis of approximately 500 of the donors, approximately 260 Gb of sequence data and 90 million to 130 million unique TCR beta sequences from about 190 million T cells were reported. Roughly 300 gigabases of sequencing data and some 85 million unique TCR sequences were included in an early release covering around 600 HLA-typed donors. Of the 300 to 450 genotyped donors, approximately 80% were placed in the genetic ancestry cluster associated with self-reported Caucasian donors. The study was designed to test whether signatures of past pathogen exposure could be identified by cataloging public T cell receptors. The T cell repertoires of several hundred subjects were profiled by immunosequencing and related to cytomegalovirus serostatus. In addition to the first cohort of approximately 670 subjects, a separate validation cohort of approximately 120 different subjects was used. High-throughput TCR immunosequencing, statistical association of individual TCRs with disease status, and machine learning were combined to predict cytomegalovirus infection status. A later analysis re-examined previously published TCR beta repertoires from 610 or so donors and added high-resolution HLA genotyping to investigate patterns of TCR occurrence. Rather than drawing on any new phenotypic data, the later analysis identified candidate immune exposures from TCR beta sequences and the way those sequences occurred across donors. To decide whether each TCR beta V gene segment behaved as functional or pseudogenic, an earlier analysis of some 600 of the donors relied on high-throughput TCR beta sequencing. Donor age, sex, ethnicity and CMV serostatus were compiled alongside the repertoire data. A later genetic analysis used genome-wide SNP genotypes for about 55% of the 666 donors, treating that subset as a discovery cohort. All discovery cohort repertoires had been generated using a single sequencing platform. HLA typing included class I and class II loci at four-digit resolution. The number of typed donors differed by locus: 629-630 for A, B, C, DRB1 and DQB1; 500 to 550 for DQA1; fewer than 610 for DPA1; and roughly 450 for DPB1. Because of strong linkage in the cohort, 4 to 6 DR-DQ haplotypes were treated as single units for association and clustering. Among 398 genotyped donors of the cohort, an average of about 240,000 unique TCR beta nucleotide sequences were sequenced per donor, roughly 18% of them non-productive. The investigation overall reported the following: In vitro tests confirmed that three of the cytomegalovirus-associated TCR beta chains recognize cytomegalovirus antigens. In a later analysis, the rate of TCR association differed among HLA loci, with DRB1 alleles having the most associated TCRs and HLA-C alleles having the fewest. Roughly uniform sequencing depth across donors was assumed in presence/absence analyses, although this assumption may not hold. In a later genetic analysis, fewer N-insertions in productive TCRs were reported among donors in an Asian-associated ancestry cluster than the roughly 640-donor mean. A further reported finding was that TCR beta sequences accurately predicted the HLA-A and HLA-B alleles for most subjects in the first cohort. Most TCR sequences were seen in very few donors, while some public TCRs were found in many individuals. The classifier was reported to diagnose cytomegalovirus status with high specificity and sensitivity in both the original and validation cohorts. According to the authors, the approach could potentially be generalized to other disease states and immunological phenotypes. When HLA alleles, especially DR and DQ, strongly co-occurred, attributing TCR associations to individual alleles was difficult. This cohort had only TCR beta chains sequenced, and the lack of alpha or paired-chain data limited which features could be detected. Because counts were too low, approximately 15 rarely observed V segments, including chromosome 9 orphons, were excluded from the earlier analysis of 587 of the donors. Because HLA typing was unavailable for some donors at each locus, only the typed subset was used in association tests. For the cohort, immune exposure information was limited to CMV serostatus. Several of the top co-occurrence clusters appeared to be linked to parvovirus B19, influenza, CMV and Epstein-Barr virus, according to a later analysis. In an earlier analysis of around 500 of the donors, most TCR beta V segments appeared in productive rearrangements about 90% or about 30% of the time, broadly matching IMGT annotations. A group of highly shared sequence variants was considered likely to be a technical artifact of the sequencing pipeline. In a later genetic analysis, a missense DCLRE1C variant was associated with V-gene and J-gene trimming of TCR beta chains, and the association was replicated in an independent cohort. Correlated functional status among segregating V segments might be attributable to linkage disequilibrium, but an unknown experimental factor could not be ruled out. Some IMGT-functional V segments, including TRBV6-2 and TRBV6-3, could not be distinguished by the 87-base-pair reads and were therefore excluded. In the study, some 160 TCR beta chains were listed as associated with cytomegalovirus. In a later analysis, HLA-associated TCR beta chains showed more clonal expansion and lower generation probabilities than non-associated chains that were equally common. According to a later analysis, most CMV-associated TCR beta chains appeared to be HLA-restricted, and the HLA associations seemed to be driven largely by CMV exposure. At a false discovery rate of 0.05, a later analysis linked 16,951 TCR beta sequences to specific HLA alleles.

The method behind the library was the immunoSEQ multiplex PCR assay. For the multiplex PCR, a mixture combining 60 forward primers for TCR Vbeta segments and 13 reverse primers for TCR Jbeta segments was used. The CDR3 region of rearranged TCR beta genes was amplified from genomic DNA by a multiplex PCR assay. The Illumina HiSeq System was used to sequence the amplified TCR beta libraries as 87-base-pair reads. Per the source publication's procedure: In a later analysis, 77 million or so unique TCR beta chains were counted across the roughly 700 repertoires, and around 10 million of these chains were shared by at least two donors. To remove PCR and sequencing errors, raw reads were error-corrected and collapsed into unique sequences using a nearest-neighbor algorithm that merged closely related sequences. CDR3 sequences were aligned to IMGT reference sequences to assign V, D and J gene segments. For a sequence to be retained, a match of at least six nucleotides to both a V gene segment and a J gene segment was required. Rearrangements were classified as productive when the CDR3 lacked stop codons and remained in frame with V and J, and all other rearrangements were classified as non-productive. Following IMGT convention, CDR3 was defined as the stretch from the second conserved V-encoded cysteine up to the conserved J-encoded phenylalanine. The earlier analysis of about 500 of the donors excluded sequences that lacked an unambiguous match to a single V gene segment. An earlier analysis of 550 to 650 of the donors classified V segments as functional when productive rearrangements were above 56.7% and as segregating when the standard deviation between donors was above 5%. To diagnose cytomegalovirus status from the catalog of TCR beta chain sequences, a statistical classification framework was built. V and J gene assignment, in a later analysis, came from comparing TCR nucleotide sequences with IMGT/GENE-DB human TR gene sequences. In a later analysis, CDR3 sequences and most-parsimonious VDJ recombination scenarios were assigned using the TCRdist pipeline. In a later analysis, each TCR beta chain was defined by its CDR3 amino acid sequence together with its V-gene family, and reads without a unique V-gene family were excluded. To address suspected cross-contamination and a sequencing artifact, a later analysis removed 592 highly shared, low-generation-probability nucleotide sequences. In a later analysis, a clonal expansion index was calculated for each public chain from normalized within-repertoire ranks of inferred template counts. In a later analysis, generation probabilities were computed using a VDJ recombination model fitted to out-of-frame rearrangements, and the results were checked against IGoR. A later analysis scored TCR-TCR, TCR-HLA and TCR-CMV co-occurrence with hypergeometric tests, applying a repertoire-size bias correction to TCR pairs. False discovery rates were estimated in a later analysis by permuting HLA or CMV assignments 20 times. In a later analysis, co-occurring TCRs were grouped with DBSCAN, and TCRdist sequence similarity was added when clustering was performed within HLA-allele-positive subsets. Repertoires with fewer than 30,000 or more than 120,000 public chains, plus five repertoires with anomalous nucleotide sharing, were excluded from co-occurrence clustering. Here the immuneACCESS table is served through TCRdb, limited to in-frame sequences with V and J called. Missing clones are a known gap in these copies; in checked studies unresolved V genes cover under half, and the rest lacks a known reason. The DNA was the basis for D and trimming; V, J and clone size are from that table. The sample has about 270,000 clones on record, more than 55% of them singletons. Of the sample, about 2.1% falls within the top ten clones.

The germline V gene provides CDR1 SGHVS and CDR2 FQNEAQ. From its cysteine to its phenylalanine, the CDR3 spans 18 amino acids. Of the read, only the CDR3 DNA is kept; its 54 bases are in frame from base 1. There are a few counts of this clone. This receptor's antigen is unknown. Relative to the germline gene, one junction end is altered; a read error may explain this. The cohort comprised hundreds of healthy bone marrow donors. At the time of sampling, every cohort member was nominally healthy, though immune exposures that went unrecorded were likely present. The donor was CMV seronegative and belonged to the group of 380 or so seronegative cohort members. A peripheral blood sample was provided by each donor, and peripheral blood mononuclear cells were used for TCR beta sequencing. Genomic DNA was extracted from the blood cell samples with the Qiagen DNeasy Blood Extraction Kit.

This TCR was sampled from a female donor in good health and CMV-seronegative. The chain was built from TRBV7-8 and TRBJ1-5; possibly the D gene is TRBD1, per 6 matching bases. The sequencing input was PBMCs. The CDR3 has the sequence CASSDAGGHRVSSQPQHF. DNA sequence: TGTGCCAGCAGCGACGCGGGGGGGCACAGGGTAAGCAGTCAGCCCCAGCATTTT.